This T cell receptor (beta chain) was sequenced during a study of cytomegalovirus exposure and HLA in healthy donors. Study observations and caveats: As was reported, the HLA-A and HLA-B alleles of most subjects were accurately predicted from TCR beta sequences. Later on, analysis showed that most CMV-associated TCR beta chains appeared to be HLA-restricted.

The V end was cut by 5 bases, the J end by 1 base, with 14 bases between. There are 15 residues in the CDR3. Germline loops: CDR1 MGHDK, CDR2 SYGVNS. PCR amplification relied on 60 Vbeta primers (plus 13 Jbeta primers). Data came from immunoSEQ multiplex PCR; TCRdb stores just in-frame clones and leaves some out. This sample has roughly 65,000 clones; about four fifths occur once, and the top ten carry about 4.1%. Healthy bone marrow donors made up the donors. Each donor was nominally healthy when sampled (though unrecorded immune exposures were likely). Comment on this clone: Its antigen is not identified.

Sequenced material: PBMCs. V usage is TRBV25-1 and J usage is TRBJ1-1; D possibly corresponds to TRBD1 (6 bases). The receptor was isolated from a woman in her 30s in good health and CMV-seronegative. The CDR3 loop is CASSRGGAQNTEAFF. In DNA, the CDR3 is TGTGCCAGCAGTCGTGGGGGCGCCCAGAACACTGAAGCTTTCTTT.